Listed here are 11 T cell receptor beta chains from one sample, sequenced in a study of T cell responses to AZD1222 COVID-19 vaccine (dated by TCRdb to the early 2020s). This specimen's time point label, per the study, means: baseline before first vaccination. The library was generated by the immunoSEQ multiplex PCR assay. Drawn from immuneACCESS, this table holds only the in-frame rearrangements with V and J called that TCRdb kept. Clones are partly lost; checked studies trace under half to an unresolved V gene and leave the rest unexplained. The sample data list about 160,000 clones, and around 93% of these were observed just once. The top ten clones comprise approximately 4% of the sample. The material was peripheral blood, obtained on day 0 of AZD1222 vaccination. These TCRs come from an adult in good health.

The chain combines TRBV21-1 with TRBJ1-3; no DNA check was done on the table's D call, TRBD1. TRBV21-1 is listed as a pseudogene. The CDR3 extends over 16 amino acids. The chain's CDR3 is CASSQGKVCSGNTIYF. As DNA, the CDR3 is TGTGCCAGCAGCCAGGGAAAAGTCTGCTCTGGAAACACCATATATTTT.

DNA for the CDR3: TGTGCCAGCAGTTTTGGAGGTACAGATACGCAGTATTTT. Translating gives CASSFGGTDTQYF. This sequence joins TRBV6-2 or TRBV6-3 and TRBJ2-3, with TRBD2 as a possible D gene (5 bases). Germline CDR1 reads MNHEY; CDR2 reads SVGEGT. Trimming took 4 bases from V and 3 from J, leaving 8 bases between them. The CDR3 runs to 13 residues.

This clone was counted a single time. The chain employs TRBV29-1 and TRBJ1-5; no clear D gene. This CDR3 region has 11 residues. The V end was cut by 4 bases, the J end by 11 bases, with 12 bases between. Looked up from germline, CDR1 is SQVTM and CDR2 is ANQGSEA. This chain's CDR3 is CSVGGGRTQHF. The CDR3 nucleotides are TGCAGCGTTGGAGGCGGTCGGACCCAGCATTTT.

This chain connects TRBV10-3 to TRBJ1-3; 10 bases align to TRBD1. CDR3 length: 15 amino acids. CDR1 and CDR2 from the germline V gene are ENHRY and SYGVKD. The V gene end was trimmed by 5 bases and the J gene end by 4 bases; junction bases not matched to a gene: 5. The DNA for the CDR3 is TGTGCCATCAGTCCGGGACAGGGGAGAGGAAACACCATATATTTT. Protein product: CAISPGQGRGNTIYF.

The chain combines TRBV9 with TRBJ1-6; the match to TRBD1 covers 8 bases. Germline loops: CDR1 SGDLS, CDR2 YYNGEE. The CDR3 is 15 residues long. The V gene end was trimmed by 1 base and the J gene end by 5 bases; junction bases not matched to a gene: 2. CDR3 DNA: TGTGCCAGCAGCGTACGACAGGGGAATAATTCACCCCTCCACTTT. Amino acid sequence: CASSVRQGNNSPLHF.

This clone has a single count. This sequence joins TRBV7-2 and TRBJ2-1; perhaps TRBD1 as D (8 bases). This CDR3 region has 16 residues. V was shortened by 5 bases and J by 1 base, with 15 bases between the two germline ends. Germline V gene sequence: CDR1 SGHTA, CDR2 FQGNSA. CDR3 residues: CASSQGAGVSYNEQFF. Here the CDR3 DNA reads TGTGCCAGCAGCCAGGGGGCGGGAGTTTCCTACAATGAGCAGTTCTTC. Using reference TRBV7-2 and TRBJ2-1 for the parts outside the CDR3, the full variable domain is GAGVSQSPSNKVTEKGKDVELRCDPISGHTALYWYRQSLGQGLEFLIYFQGNSAPDKSGLPSDRFSAERTGGSVSTLTIQRTQQEDSAVYLCASSQGAGVSYNEQFFGPGTRLTVL.

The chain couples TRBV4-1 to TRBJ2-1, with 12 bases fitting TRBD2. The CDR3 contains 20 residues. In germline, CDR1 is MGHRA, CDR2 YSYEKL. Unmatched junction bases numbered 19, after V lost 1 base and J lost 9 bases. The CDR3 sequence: CASSQGEASGRARRYTEQFF. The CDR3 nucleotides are TGCGCCAGCAGCCAAGGAGAGGCTAGCGGGAGGGCCCGTAGATATACTGAGCAGTTCTTC.

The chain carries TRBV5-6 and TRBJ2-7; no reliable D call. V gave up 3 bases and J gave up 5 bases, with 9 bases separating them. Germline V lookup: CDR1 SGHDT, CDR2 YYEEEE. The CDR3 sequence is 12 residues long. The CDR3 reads CASSSYSHEQYF. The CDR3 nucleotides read TGTGCCAGCAGCTCCTACTCTCACGAGCAGTACTTC.

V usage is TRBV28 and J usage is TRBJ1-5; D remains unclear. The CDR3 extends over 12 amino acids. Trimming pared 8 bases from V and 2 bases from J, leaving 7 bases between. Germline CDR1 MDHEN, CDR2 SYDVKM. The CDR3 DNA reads TGTGCCAGCCACCAGGGCAATCAGCCCCAGCATTTT. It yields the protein CASHQGNQPQHF.

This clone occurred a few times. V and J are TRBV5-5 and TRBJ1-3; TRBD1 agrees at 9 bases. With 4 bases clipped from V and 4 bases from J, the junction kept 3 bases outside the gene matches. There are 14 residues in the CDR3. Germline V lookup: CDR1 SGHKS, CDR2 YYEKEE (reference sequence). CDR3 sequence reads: CASSATGGGNTIYF. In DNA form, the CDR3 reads TGTGCCAGCAGCGCCACAGGGGGCGGAAACACCATATATTTT.

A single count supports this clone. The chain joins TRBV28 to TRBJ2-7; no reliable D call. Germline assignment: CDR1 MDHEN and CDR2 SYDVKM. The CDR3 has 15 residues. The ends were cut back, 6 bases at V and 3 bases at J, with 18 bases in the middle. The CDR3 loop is CASRHTAMDYYEQYF. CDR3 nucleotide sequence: TGTGCCAGCAGGCACACCGCCATGGATTACTACGAGCAGTACTTC.